These 18 T cell receptor beta chains were sequenced from one sample in a study of blood T cells in healthy people across ages. The use of a sample-barcoded 5' primer and a J-beta primer mix characterized a second PCR of roughly 6 to 12 cycles. One entry per CDR3 protein results from TCRdb running MiXCR on the 5' RACE reads. There are 1.8 million or so distinct CDR3 sequences in the sample; around 40% occur only once, and more than 20% lies in the top ten. The sequenced material came from blood. These receptors were taken from a human donor in good health.

This sequence joins TRBV7-2 and TRBJ2-3, with 7 bases fitting TRBD1. J lost 2 bases, V lost 3 bases, and 5 bases had no gene match. The CDR3 runs to 15 residues. From germline, CDR1 is SGHTA and CDR2 FQGNSA. CDR3 in amino acids: CASSFGQVPTDTQYF. In nucleotides, the CDR3 is TGTGCCAGCAGCTTTGGACAGGTACCCACAGATACGCAGTATTTT. The full variable domain, its missing parts supplied by reference TRBV7-2 and TRBJ2-3, is GAGVSQSPSNKVTEKGKDVELRCDPISGHTALYWYRQSLGQGLEFLIYFQGNSAPDKSGLPSDRFSAERTGGSVSTLTIQRTQQEDSAVYLCASSFGQVPTDTQYFGPGTRLTVL.

This clonotype was seen only a few times. The chain employs TRBV6-4 and TRBJ1-5, with a tentative D call TRBD1 (6 bases). This CDR3 comprises 13 residues. Trimming removed 6 bases from V and 3 bases from J, with 9 bases in between. Germline loops: CDR1 MRHNA, CDR2 SNTAGT. This chain's CDR3 is CASSDRNNQPQHF. CDR3 sequence (DNA): TGTGCCAGCAGCGACAGGAACAATCAGCCCCAGCATTTT.

The chain is built from TRBV29-1 and TRBJ2-1; TRBD2 is a possible D gene (7 bases). CDR1 and CDR2 from the germline V gene are SQVTM and ANQGSEA. V was trimmed by 3 bases and J by 4 bases, leaving 13 bases between them. This CDR3 contains 14 residues. CDR3 sequence reads: CSVEGRGPYNEQFF. The CDR3 coding sequence is TGCAGCGTTGAGGGGCGGGGGCCTTACAATGAGCAGTTCTTC.

Here the CDR3 DNA reads TGCGCCAGCAGCCCGCGGGGGGGCATGGAGACCCAGTACTTC. Translated: CASSPRGGMETQYF. The chain has TRBV5-1 and TRBJ2-7, with 9 bases aligning to TRBD2. The DNA matches TRBJ2-5 better at its end, which makes the J call doubtful. Germline assignment: CDR1 SGHRS and CDR2 YFSETQ. The CDR3 has 14 residues.

This clonotype was seen just once. The chain has TRBV27 and TRBJ2-3, with D tentatively TRBD2 (6 bases). The germline gives CDR1 MNHEY, CDR2 SMNVEV (reference sequence). The CDR3 extends over 16 amino acids. V lost 3 bases, J lost 0 bases, and 13 bases lay in between. The CDR3 spells CASSFGPGDSTDTQYF. The DNA for the CDR3 is TGTGCCAGCAGTTTCGGGCCGGGGGATAGCACAGATACGCAGTATTTT.

This clonotype was observed a few times. The chain recombines TRBV12-3 or TRBV12-4 with TRBJ2-3; D remains ambiguous. The CDR3 is 13 amino acids. Deletions cut 3 bases from V and 2 bases from J, with 6 bases between. In nucleotides, the CDR3 is TGTGCCAGCAGTTTTATAACCACAGATACGCAGTATTTT. Its protein is CASSFITTDTQYF.

V is TRBV2 and J is TRBJ2-1; D unresolved. Germline assignment: CDR1 SNHLY and CDR2 FYNNEI. V lost 1 base and J lost 9, with 22 bases in between. The CDR3 is 17 residues long. In DNA, the CDR3 is TGTGCCAGCAGTGAAGATGGTTTGTGGCAGGTTCTAATTGAGCAGTTCTTC. The encoded protein is CASSEDGLWQVLIEQFF.

The chain couples TRBV7-9 to TRBJ2-1; 7 bases line up with TRBD1. The V and J ends lost 8 bases and 8 bases, in that order; junction bases with no gene match: 12. The CDR3 contains 14 residues. Per the germline V gene, CDR1 is SEHNR and CDR2 is FQNEAQ (reference sequence). The CDR3 reads CASVYAGGRDEQFF. Written as DNA, the CDR3 is TGTGCCAGCGTTTACGCAGGGGGTCGCGATGAGCAGTTCTTC.

The gene calls are TRBV9 and TRBJ1-2; D gene unclear. The CDR3 length is 15 residues. V lost 3 bases and J 6 bases, leaving 18 bases between the germline ends. Germline loops: CDR1 SGDLS, CDR2 YYNGEE. CDR3 loop: CASSAGRAPGDGYTF. As DNA, the CDR3 is TGTGCCAGCAGCGCCGGAAGGGCCCCCGGTGATGGCTACACCTTC. Drawing the rest from reference TRBV9 and TRBJ1-2, the complete variable domain is DSGVTQTPKHLITATGQRVTLRCSPRSGDLSVYWYQQSLDQGLQFLIQYYNGEERAKGNILERFSAQQFPDLHSELNLSSLELGDSALYFCASSAGRAPGDGYTFGSGTRLTVV.

V and J are TRBV7-8 and TRBJ2-1; 16 positions match TRBD2. CDR3 length: 19 amino acids. The germline V gene has CDR1 SGHVS and CDR2 FQNEAQ. V lost 3 bases to trimming and J lost 8 bases; unmatched junction nucleotides: 13. This CDR3 is CASSFLPGLAGGPPDEQFF. The DNA for the CDR3 is TGTGCCAGCAGCTTTCTACCGGGACTAGCGGGGGGGCCTCCGGATGAGCAGTTCTTC.

The chain has TRBV25-1 and TRBJ2-3; 9 bases agree with TRBD2. This CDR3 region has 15 residues. Germline V gives CDR1 MGHDK, CDR2 SYGVNS. J lost 7 bases, V lost 4 bases, and 9 bases had no gene match. The CDR3 region has the DNA TGTGCCAGCAGTGCTAGCGGGGAGTATGCGTATACGCAGTATTTT. As protein: CASSASGEYAYTQYF.

The chain is built from TRBV29-1 and TRBJ2-3; the D gene is possibly TRBD2 (7 bases). The V and J ends lost 4 bases and 2 bases respectively, with 13 bases between them. The CDR3 loop spans 14 amino acids. From germline, CDR1 is SQVTM and CDR2 ANQGSEA. The CDR3 here is CSVVRGATTDTQYF. In DNA form, the CDR3 reads TGCAGCGTTGTCCGGGGGGCGACCACAGATACGCAGTATTTT.

The rearrangement joins TRBV12-2 to TRBJ1-2; TRBD1 is taken as the D call from the table, unchecked against the DNA. TRBV12-2 is marked as a pseudogene. This CDR3 contains 16 residues. The DNA for the CDR3 is TGTACAAGTCGCCGGGACAGGGGGAAATTGGGCTATGGCTACACCTTC. Its protein product is CTSRRDRGKLGYGYTF.

This clonotype has a handful of counts. Its ends do not fully match the called genes, so a read error is possible. The rearrangement joins TRBV7-7 to TRBJ1-4; D possibly corresponds to TRBD1 (5 bases). This CDR3 region has 15 residues. Germline-derived CDR1 and CDR2 are SSHAT and FNYEAQ (reference sequence). For the CDR3, the DNA is TGTGCTAGCAGCTTCTCCAGGGACCCTAATGAAAAACTGTTTTTT. It is translated as CASSFSRDPNEKLFF.

This clonotype was seen more than once but under ten times. The rearrangement uses TRBV10-3 and TRBJ1-5; the D is unclear. Between the trimmed V and J ends, which lost 0 bases and 6 bases, there was a span of 9 bases. The CDR3 totals 14 residues. Germline V CDR1 and CDR2: ENHRY, SYGVKD. Written as DNA, the CDR3 is TGTGCCATCAGTGAGTCCGGGGAGGGTCAGCCCCAGCATTTT. It codes for CAISESGEGQPQHF.

V gene TRBV20-1 combines with J gene TRBJ2-3, with D possibly being TRBD2 (6 bases). Germline V CDR1 and CDR2: DFQATT, SNEGSKA (reference sequence). The CDR3 is 15 residues long. V gave up 6 bases and J gave up 3 bases, with 19 bases separating them. CDR3 coding DNA: TGCAGTGCCAACTCGGGCAGGGAGGCAACAGATACGCAGTATTTT. Translated, it gives CSANSGREATDTQYF.

V gene TRBV5-5 combines with J gene TRBJ1-2; the D is unclear. This CDR3 has 15 residues. Germline V gene data show CDR1 as SGHKS and CDR2 as YYEKEE (reference sequence). V gave up 0 bases and J gave up 4 bases, with 13 bases separating them. The CDR3 is CASSLDPGAGYGYTF. In DNA form, the CDR3 reads TGTGCCAGCAGCTTGGACCCGGGCGCGGGCTATGGCTACACCTTC.

The table lists this clonotype with a few counts. The gene calls are TRBV20-1 and TRBJ2-5; possibly TRBD1 or TRBD2 for D (6 bases each). CDR3 length: 12 residues. With 3 bases removed from V and 13 bases from J, the gap between germline ends came to 18 bases. Germline CDR1 DFQATT, CDR2 SNEGSKA (reference sequence). As DNA, the CDR3 is TGCAGTGCTAGTGTGTTAGGGGGGACGGTGTACTTC. Its protein product is CSASVLGGTVYF.